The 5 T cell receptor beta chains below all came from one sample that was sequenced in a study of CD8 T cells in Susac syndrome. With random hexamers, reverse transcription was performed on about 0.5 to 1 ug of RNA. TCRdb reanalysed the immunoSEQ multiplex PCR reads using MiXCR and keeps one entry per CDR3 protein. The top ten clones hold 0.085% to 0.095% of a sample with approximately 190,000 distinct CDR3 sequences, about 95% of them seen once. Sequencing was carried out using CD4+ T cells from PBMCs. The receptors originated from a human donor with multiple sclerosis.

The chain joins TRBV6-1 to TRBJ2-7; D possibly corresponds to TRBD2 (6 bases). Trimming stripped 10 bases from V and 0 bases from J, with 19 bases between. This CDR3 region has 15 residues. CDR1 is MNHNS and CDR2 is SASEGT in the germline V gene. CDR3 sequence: CATRSGAGSSYEQYF. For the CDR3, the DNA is TGTGCCACCCGCTCGGGCGCCGGGAGCTCCTACGAGCAGTACTTC.

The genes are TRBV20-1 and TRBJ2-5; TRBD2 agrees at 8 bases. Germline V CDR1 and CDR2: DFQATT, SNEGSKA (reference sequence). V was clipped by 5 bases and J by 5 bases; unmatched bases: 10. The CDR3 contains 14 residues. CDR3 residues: CSAPEAGVGETQYF. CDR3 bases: TGCAGTGCTCCTGAAGCGGGGGTGGGGGAGACCCAGTACTTC.

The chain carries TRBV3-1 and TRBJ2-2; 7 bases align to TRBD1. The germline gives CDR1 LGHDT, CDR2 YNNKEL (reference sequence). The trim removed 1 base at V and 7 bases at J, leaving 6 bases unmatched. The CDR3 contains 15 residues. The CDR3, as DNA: TGTGCCAGCAGCCAAGGACAGGGTTTTGACGGGGAGCTGTTTTTT. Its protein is CASSQGQGFDGELFF.

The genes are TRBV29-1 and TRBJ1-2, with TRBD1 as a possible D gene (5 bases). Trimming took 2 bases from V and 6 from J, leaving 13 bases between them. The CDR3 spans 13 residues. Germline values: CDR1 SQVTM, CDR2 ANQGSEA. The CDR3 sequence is CSVEYRGVHGYTF. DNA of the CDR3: TGCAGCGTTGAATACCGGGGGGTTCATGGCTACACCTTC.

The CDR3 sequence: CASSLRTAPSGANVLTF. The CDR3 DNA reads TGTGCCAGCAGTCTCCGGACAGCACCCTCTGGGGCCAACGTCCTGACTTTC. V is TRBV6-1 and J is TRBJ2-6; D may be TRBD1 (6 bases). Trimming shortened V by 5 bases and J by 0 bases, and 14 bases separated the two germline ends. The CDR3 loop spans 17 amino acids. Germline lookup yields CDR1 MNHNS and CDR2 SASEGT.